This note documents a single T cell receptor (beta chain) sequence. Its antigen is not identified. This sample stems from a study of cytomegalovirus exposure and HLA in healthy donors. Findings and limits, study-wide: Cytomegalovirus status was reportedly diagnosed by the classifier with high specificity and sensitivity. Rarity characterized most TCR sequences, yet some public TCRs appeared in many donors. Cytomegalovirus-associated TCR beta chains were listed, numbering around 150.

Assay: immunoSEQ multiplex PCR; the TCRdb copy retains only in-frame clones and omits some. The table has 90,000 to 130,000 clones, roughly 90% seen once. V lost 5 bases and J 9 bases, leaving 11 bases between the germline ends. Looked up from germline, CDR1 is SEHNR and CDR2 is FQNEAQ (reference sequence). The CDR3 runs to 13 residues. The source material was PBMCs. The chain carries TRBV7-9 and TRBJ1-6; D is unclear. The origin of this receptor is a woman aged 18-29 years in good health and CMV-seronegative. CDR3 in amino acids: CASSLLTGSPLHF. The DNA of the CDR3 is TGTGCCAGCAGCCTGTTGACGGGTTCACCCCTCCACTTT.